This T cell receptor beta chain was identified during a study of OX40 agonist ivuxolimab in advanced cancers. Method: immunoSEQ multiplex PCR; TCRdb's copy keeps in-frame clones and lacks some. In the table there are 50,000 or so clones, approximately 90% of which are singletons. Comments on this clone: Its antigen remains unidentified.

General observations from the study: CD8+ T cells were the subset that, on average, had more expanded clones than CD4+. There were also nonresponders showing low normalized T-cell clonal expansion.

Trimming stripped 4 bases from V and 4 bases from J, with 7 bases between. The CDR3 runs 13 residues. Per germline, CDR1 PRHDT and CDR2 FYEKMQ (reference sequence). The chain combines TRBV13 with TRBJ2-2; D unclear. This TCR derives from an adult with an advanced solid tumor such as melanoma, head and neck, liver or kidney cancer. The sample in question was CD4+ or CD8+ T cells sorted from blood, obtained in a trial of the OX40 agonist ivuxolimab. In DNA, the CDR3 is TGTGCCAGCAGCTACCTTGGCACCGGGGAGCTGTTTTTT. Its translation is CASSYLGTGELFF.